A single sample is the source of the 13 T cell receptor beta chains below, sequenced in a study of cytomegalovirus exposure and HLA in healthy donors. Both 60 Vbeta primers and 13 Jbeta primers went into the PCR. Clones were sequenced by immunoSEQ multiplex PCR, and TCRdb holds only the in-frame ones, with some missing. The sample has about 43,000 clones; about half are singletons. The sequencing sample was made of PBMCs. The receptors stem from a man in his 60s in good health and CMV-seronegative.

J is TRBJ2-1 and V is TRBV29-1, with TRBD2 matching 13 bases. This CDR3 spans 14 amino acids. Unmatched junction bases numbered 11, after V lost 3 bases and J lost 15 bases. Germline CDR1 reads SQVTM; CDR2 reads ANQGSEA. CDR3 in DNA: TGCAGCGTTGAGTCCGGGACTAGCGGGGAAAGGGGGTTCTTC. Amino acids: CSVESGTSGERGFF.

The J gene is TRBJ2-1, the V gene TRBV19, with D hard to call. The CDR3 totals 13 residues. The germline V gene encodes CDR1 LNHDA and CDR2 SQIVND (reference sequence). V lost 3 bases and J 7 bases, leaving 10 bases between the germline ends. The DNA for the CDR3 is TGTGCCAGTAGTATTTATGGCCCAAATGAGCAGTTCTTC. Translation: CASSIYGPNEQFF.

CDR3 region: CASSSRDRGANEKLFF. CDR3 bases: TGTGCCAGCAGCTCCCGGGACAGGGGTGCTAATGAAAAACTGTTTTTT. The gene calls are TRBV5-4 and TRBJ1-4; 10 nucleotides match TRBD1. Losses at the gene ends were 3 bases for V and 3 bases for J; bases not matched to a gene: 5. CDR1 and CDR2 (germline): SGHNT, YYREEE (reference sequence). CDR3 size: 16 residues.

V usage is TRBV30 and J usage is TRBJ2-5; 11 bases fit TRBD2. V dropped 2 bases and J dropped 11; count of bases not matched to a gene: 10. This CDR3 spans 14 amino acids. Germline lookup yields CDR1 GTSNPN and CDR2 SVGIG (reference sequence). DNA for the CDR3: TGTGCCTGGAGTCAAACTAGCGGGAGTTCGGAGCAGTACTTC. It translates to CAWSQTSGSSEQYF.

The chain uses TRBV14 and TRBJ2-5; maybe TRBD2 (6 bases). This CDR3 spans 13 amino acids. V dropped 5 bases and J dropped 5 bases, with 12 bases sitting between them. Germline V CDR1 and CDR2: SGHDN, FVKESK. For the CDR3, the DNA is TGTGCCAGCAGCACTTCCCGGGGGGAGACCCAGTACTTC. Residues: CASSTSRGETQYF.

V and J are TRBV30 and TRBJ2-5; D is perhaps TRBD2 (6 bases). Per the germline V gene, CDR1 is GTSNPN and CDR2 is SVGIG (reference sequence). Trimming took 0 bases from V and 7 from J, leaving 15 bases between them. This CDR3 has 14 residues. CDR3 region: CAWSVQGGAGTQYF. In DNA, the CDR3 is TGTGCCTGGAGTGTACAAGGAGGGGCTGGGACCCAGTACTTC.

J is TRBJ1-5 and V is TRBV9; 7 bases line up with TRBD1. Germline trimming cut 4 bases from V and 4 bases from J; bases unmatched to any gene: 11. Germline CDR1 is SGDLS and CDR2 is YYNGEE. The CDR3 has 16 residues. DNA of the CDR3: TGTGCCAGCAGCCCCCGACAGGGTCGATGTAATCAGCCCCAGCATTTT. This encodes CASSPRQGRCNQPQHF.

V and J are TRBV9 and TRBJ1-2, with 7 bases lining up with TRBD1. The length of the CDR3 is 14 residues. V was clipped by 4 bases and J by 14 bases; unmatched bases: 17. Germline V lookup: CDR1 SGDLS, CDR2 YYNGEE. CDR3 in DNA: TGTGCCAGCAGCCCTAGGATGGGACAGAGAACCCCGACCTTC. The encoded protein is CASSPRMGQRTPTF.

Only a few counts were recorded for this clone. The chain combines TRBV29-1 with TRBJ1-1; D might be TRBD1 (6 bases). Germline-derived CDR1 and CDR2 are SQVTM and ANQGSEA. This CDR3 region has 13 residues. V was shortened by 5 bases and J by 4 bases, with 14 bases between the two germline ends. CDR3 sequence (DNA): TGCAGCGTTAAGGGGGGGCCGGTCACTGAAGCTTTCTTT. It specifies CSVKGGPVTEAFF.

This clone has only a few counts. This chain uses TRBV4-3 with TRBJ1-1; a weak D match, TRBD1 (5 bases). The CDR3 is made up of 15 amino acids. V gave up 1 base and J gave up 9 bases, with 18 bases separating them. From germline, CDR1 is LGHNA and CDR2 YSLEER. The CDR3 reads CASSQALGGTRQAFF. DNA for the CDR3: TGCGCCAGCAGCCAAGCTTTAGGCGGGACCCGACAAGCTTTCTTT.

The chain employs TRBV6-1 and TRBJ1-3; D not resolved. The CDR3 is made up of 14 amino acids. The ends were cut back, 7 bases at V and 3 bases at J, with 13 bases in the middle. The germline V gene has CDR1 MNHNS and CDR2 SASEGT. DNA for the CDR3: TGTGCCAGCACCGAGGATTTGGTTGGAAACACCATATATTTT. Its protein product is CASTEDLVGNTIYF.

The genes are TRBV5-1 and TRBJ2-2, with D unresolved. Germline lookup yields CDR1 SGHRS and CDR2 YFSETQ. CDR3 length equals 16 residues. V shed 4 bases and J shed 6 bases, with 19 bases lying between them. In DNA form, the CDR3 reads TGCGCCAGCAGCCTAAACTCCATCCTTTCCGCCGGGGAGCTGTTTTTT. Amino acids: CASSLNSILSAGELFF.

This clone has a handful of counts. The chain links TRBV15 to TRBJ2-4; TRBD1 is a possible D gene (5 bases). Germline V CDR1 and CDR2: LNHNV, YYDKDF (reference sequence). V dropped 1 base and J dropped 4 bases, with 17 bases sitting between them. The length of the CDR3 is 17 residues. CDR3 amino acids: CATSRGNSGKGKNIQYF. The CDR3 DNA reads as TGTGCCACCAGCAGAGGGAACTCCGGAAAGGGGAAAAACATTCAGTACTTC.